Detailed here is one T cell receptor (beta chain). This clonotype occurred a few times. No antigen is known for it. Qualities for individual bases were not recorded, and no much larger clone is one base off. This specimen's treatment or condition label, interpreted: allogeneic hematopoietic cell transplantation with graft depleted of TCRalphabeta T cells and CD19 B cells. Transplant recipients were children who received TCRalphabeta/CD19-depleted allogeneic hematopoietic cell grafts. The germline V gene encodes CDR1 SGHTA and CDR2 FQGNSA. Including the terminal cysteine and phenylalanine, the CDR3 comprises 17 residues. Just CDR3 DNA is preserved here, 51 bases in frame from base 1. Relative to germline, V is missing 1 base and J is missing 1 base, with 8 bases of the junction outside any gene match. Library prep was done by PCR. TCRdb lists the instrument as Illumina HiSeq 2500. TCR libraries were prepared with molecular barcoding, using unique molecular identifiers to normalize TCRbeta repertoire quantification. TCRdb trimmed public reads at Q25 via fastp, called clones via MiXCR and kept in-frame beta chains. CDR3 protein duplicates are merged, each entry listing the most common genes and DNA. The sample has approximately 520,000 distinct CDR3 sequences on record, roughly an eighth of them singletons. Around 15% of the sample lies in the top ten.

This entry comes from a study of T-cell reconstitution after alpha-beta-depleted transplantation in children (dated by TCRdb to the mid-2010s). The study in broad terms: T-cell immune reconstitution after TCRalphabeta/CD19-depleted allogeneic hematopoietic cell transplantation in children was quantitatively tracked in the study by means of TCR repertoire profiling.

The full study reports these points: In some patients, the high TCRbeta diversity seen at day 60 was put down to recipient T cells and intrathymic progenitors that had survived conditioning. Over subsequent months, a decline in hyperexpanded clone frequencies was noted, and after one year, T-cell counts and TCRbeta diversity were mostly ascribed to newly produced T cells. The apparently early recovery of alphabetaT-cell counts about two months after transplant reportedly depended on only several hundred rapidly expanded clones that came from non-depleted graft cells.

The sample here was PBMCs, mostly from graft donor cells, taken 180 days after TCRalphabeta/CD19-depleted stem cell transplant. This clonotype was sampled from a female patient between 2 and 10 years old who had a stem cell transplant for aplastic anemia, so the T cells may come from the graft donor. The sequence joins TRBV7-2 to TRBJ2-7, with TRBD1 matching 9 junction bases. The CDR3 has the sequence CASSLVPGQGTSYEQYF. The sequence in DNA is TGTGCCAGCAGCTTAGTCCCGGGACAGGGCACTTCCTACGAGCAGTACTTC.